These 4 T cell receptor beta chains share one sample of origin, sequenced in a study of T-cell memory formation after mild COVID-19. From the 5' RACE reads, TCRdb called clonotypes with MiXCR, one entry per CDR3 protein. The table records around 300,000 distinct CDR3 sequences, around 13% of them present only once. Specimen: PBMCs or a T cell subset sorted from them (not recorded which). Source of these receptors: a man between 18 and 29 years old who had mild COVID-19 (a few samples of this study predate the infection). Cell type and time point are not known.

The chain employs TRBV4-1 and TRBJ2-5; D is possibly TRBD1 or TRBD2 (5 bases each). The germline V and J ends were trimmed by 0 bases and 2 bases, with 10 bases remaining between them. The germline V gene encodes CDR1 MGHRA and CDR2 YSYEKL. The CDR3 covers 15 residues. The DNA of the CDR3 is TGCGCCAGCAGCCAAGATCCTTGGGGGCAAGAGACCCAGTACTTC. Translated, it gives CASSQDPWGQETQYF.

This sequence joins TRBV24-1 and TRBJ1-2; no clear D gene. Germline assignment: CDR1 KGHDR and CDR2 SFDVKD. Deletions cut 5 bases from V and 0 bases from J, with 6 bases between. The CDR3 has 13 amino acids. This CDR3 is CATSATSNYGYTF. In DNA form, the CDR3 reads TGTGCCACCAGTGCCACTTCTAACTATGGCTACACCTTC.

The V and J genes are TRBV6-2 or TRBV6-3 and TRBJ2-7, with TRBD1 identical over 7 bases. J was trimmed by 0 bases and V by 4 bases; bases with no gene match: 6. Germline CDR1 MNHEY, CDR2 SVGEGT. This CDR3 is built from 15 residues. DNA of the CDR3: TGTGCCAGCAGTTCACCGGGACAGATCTCCTACGAGCAGTACGTC. Its translation is CASSSPGQISYEQYV.

This clonotype was observed a handful of times. The V call is TRBV18, the J call TRBJ2-1, with 8 bases lining up with TRBD2. Losses at the gene ends were 6 bases for V and 8 bases for J; bases not matched to a gene: 12. The V gene's germline CDR1 is KGHSH and CDR2 LQKENI. CDR3 size: 15 residues. CDR3: CASSAGRGYVYEQFF. Written as DNA, the CDR3 is TGTGCCAGCTCGGCCGGGAGGGGGTATGTATATGAGCAGTTCTTC.